This T cell receptor (beta chain) was sequenced during a study of control samples from healthy donors and cancer patients. This clone was counted once. Some clones are missing from TCRdb's copy, which holds only in-frame ones; the method was immunoSEQ multiplex PCR. The sample has 60,000 to 85,000 clones; approximately 92% are singletons. The sample was blood. This TCR derives from an older woman in good health.

CDR3 sequence (DNA): TGCGCCAGCAGCCAAGATAGAGGAGTGAACACCGGGGAGCTGTTTTTT. It encodes CASSQDRGVNTGELFF. This chain uses TRBV4-3 with TRBJ2-2; D ambiguous. Germline V CDR1 and CDR2: LGHNA, YSLEER. CDR3 length equals 16 residues. The V gene lost 0 bases and the J gene lost 1 base, with 9 bases spanning the gap.